This TCR beta chain was found in a study of CD8 T cells in Susac syndrome. Study at large: Six sequenced Susac syndrome patients had clinically active disease, while under ten were in remission.

The V and J ends lost 0 bases and 4 bases respectively, with 7 bases between them. The CDR3 length is 13 residues. Germline CDR1 SGHDT, CDR2 YYEEEE. RNA was extracted with the RNeasy kit, and a quantity of roughly 0.5 to 1 ug was reverse transcribed using random hexamers. From the immunoSEQ multiplex PCR reads, TCRdb called clonotypes with MiXCR, one entry per CDR3 protein. The data contain 150,000 to 200,000 distinct CDR3 sequences, approximately 94% of them seen just once; the ten biggest clones take up 0.12%. This clonotype was sampled from a human donor with Susac syndrome. Sequences were obtained from CD4+ T cells from PBMCs. The chain recombines TRBV5-6 with TRBJ1-2; no firm D call. The DNA of the CDR3 is TGTGCCAGCAGCTTGGAACAAGTCTATGGCTACACCTTC. This gives the protein CASSLEQVYGYTF. Variable domain in full (rest from reference TRBV5-6 and TRBJ1-2): DAGVTQSPTHLIKTRGQQVTLRCSPKSGHDTVSWYQQALGQGPQFIFQYYEEEERQRGNFPDRFSGHQFPNYSSELNVNALLLGDSALYLCASSLEQVYGYTFGSGTRLTVV.